The sequence of this TCR beta chain was determined in a study of CD8 T cells in ankylosing spondylitis. Regarding the study as a whole: Clones that were linked to disease were CD8+ and were relatively rare in peripheral blood. Significant enrichment of disease-linked clones was reportedly seen in matched ankylosing spondylitis synovial fluid. What appeared characteristic of ankylosing spondylitis blood was a TCR beta motif of 7 or 8 highly homologous variants. There were earlier reports of some motif variants in reactive arthritis synovial fluid and blood.

TCR beta libraries were made by quantitative 5'-RACE with molecular barcodes. In TCRdb, the 5' RACE reads were re-called with MiXCR into one record per CDR3 protein. The repertoire holds about 750,000 distinct CDR3 sequences, with under 20% as singletons. V shed 7 bases and J shed 4 bases, with 17 bases lying between them. The CDR3 has 14 amino acids. Germline V gives CDR1 SGHTS, CDR2 YDEGEE. As regards this clonotype: The antigen is not known.

The sequenced sample consisted of blood, either unsorted or a sorted T cell fraction (not recorded which). This sequence was found in a male donor with ankylosing spondylitis. V is TRBV5-8 and J is TRBJ1-1; D gene ambiguous. CDR3 loop: CASGNTRGGTEAFF. In nucleotides, the CDR3 is TGTGCCAGCGGAAATACTCGGGGTGGCACTGAAGCTTTCTTT.